The 15 T cell receptor beta chains below come from one sample, sequenced in a study of cytotoxic CD8 clonotypes in ibrutinib-treated CLL. Profiled with immunoSEQ multiplex PCR; TCRdb holds only in-frame clones, not every one. The data show about 44,000 clones, with over 60% seen just once and roughly 13% held by the top ten. The input for sequencing was PBMCs, taken after 12 months of ibrutinib treatment. The receptor source for this set is a human donor with chronic lymphocytic leukemia.

The chain is built from TRBV5-6 and TRBJ2-5, with 8 nucleotides matching TRBD1. The V gene's germline CDR1 is SGHDT and CDR2 YYEEEE. V was clipped by 3 bases and J by 4 bases; unmatched bases: 11. This CDR3 region has 16 residues. The CDR3 DNA reads TGTGCCAGCAGCTCGATGGGACAGGAGCTGTCAGAGACCCAGTACTTC. This gives the protein CASSSMGQELSETQYF.

This clone turned up a few times. The CDR3 sequence is CAWSVRGKLFF. CDR3 nucleotides: TGTGCCTGGAGTGTACGAGGAAAACTGTTTTTT. The V gene is TRBV30, the J gene TRBJ1-4; D unclear. CDR1 GTSNPN and CDR2 SVGIG come from the germline V gene (reference sequence). The CDR3 covers 11 residues. Deletions cut 0 bases from V and 10 bases from J, with 6 bases between.

There are a few counts of this clone. The rearrangement joins TRBV10-1 to TRBJ2-4; 7 bases are a match to TRBD2. This CDR3 contains 14 residues. V lost 0 bases, J lost 8 bases, and 4 bases stayed unmatched. Germline V gene sequence: CDR1 WNHNN, CDR2 SYGVQD (reference sequence). CDR3 DNA: TGCGCCAGCAGTGAGTCCGGACTAGACGACATTCAGTACTTC. Its protein is CASSESGLDDIQYF.

CDR3 loop: CSVAGVVGGYTF. CDR3 DNA sequence: TGCAGCGTTGCAGGGGTCGTCGGCGGCTACACCTTC. The chain couples TRBV29-1 to TRBJ1-2, with a possible D match to TRBD1 (6 bases). The length of the CDR3 is 12 residues. V dropped 4 bases and J dropped 8 bases, with 14 bases sitting between them. The germline V gene has CDR1 SQVTM and CDR2 ANQGSEA.

The V gene is TRBV11-2, the J gene TRBJ2-7, with D tentatively TRBD2 (6 bases). V was clipped by 1 base and J by 6 bases, with 10 bases between them. The germline gives CDR1 SGHAT, CDR2 FQNNGV. There are 13 residues in the CDR3. The CDR3 here is CASSLAGVGEQYF. The CDR3 region has the DNA TGTGCCAGCAGCTTAGCGGGAGTCGGCGAGCAGTACTTC.

The gene calls are TRBV27 and TRBJ2-1; the match to TRBD2 covers 9 bases. Germline values: CDR1 MNHEY, CDR2 SMNVEV (reference sequence). This CDR3 has 15 residues. V trimming: 4 bases; J trimming: 4 bases; junction bases outside the gene matches: 5. The CDR3 DNA sequence: TGTGCCAGCAGTTCTAGCGGGATAGCTTACAATGAGCAGTTCTTC. Protein: CASSSSGIAYNEQFF.

The chain couples TRBV11-2 to TRBJ2-5; 7 bases match TRBD2. Losses at the gene ends were 5 bases for V and 2 bases for J; bases not matched to a gene: 11. This CDR3 contains 16 residues. Germline values: CDR1 SGHAT, CDR2 FQNNGV. The CDR3 is CASSPLPGLQQETQYF. CDR3 nucleotides: TGTGCCAGCAGCCCCCTCCCGGGACTACAACAAGAGACCCAGTACTTC.

The chain's CDR3 is CASSLRGNENEQFF. The CDR3 DNA sequence: TGCGCCAGCAGCTTGCGGGGAAATGAGAATGAGCAGTTCTTC. The chain uses TRBV5-1 and TRBJ2-1; D may be TRBD2 (5 bases). CDR1 SGHRS and CDR2 YFSETQ come from the germline V gene. The V end lost 1 base, the J end lost 7 bases, and 12 bases lay between the germline ends. This CDR3 comprises 14 residues.

This chain connects TRBV7-9 to TRBJ2-7, with D perhaps TRBD1 (6 bases). The CDR3 is 13 residues long. V lost 9 bases, J lost 2 bases, and 14 bases lay in between. Germline V CDR1 and CDR2: SEHNR, FQNEAQ (reference sequence). The CDR3 nucleotides read TGTGCCAGTTCCAGGGGATCGACCTACGAGCAGTACTTC. This codes for CASSRGSTYEQYF.

The chain has TRBV9 and TRBJ2-2; D unresolved. Trimming pared 3 bases from V and 4 bases from J, leaving 7 bases between. This CDR3 spans 13 amino acids. In germline, CDR1 is SGDLS, CDR2 YYNGEE. CDR3 region: CASSAPITGELFF. DNA of the CDR3: TGTGCCAGCAGCGCCCCGATCACCGGGGAGCTGTTTTTT. The variable domain in full, with the rest retrieved from reference TRBV9 and TRBJ2-2, is DSGVTQTPKHLITATGQRVTLRCSPRSGDLSVYWYQQSLDQGLQFLIQYYNGEERAKGNILERFSAQQFPDLHSELNLSSLELGDSALYFCASSAPITGELFFGEGSRLTVL.

In nucleotides, the CDR3 is TGTGCCAGCAGCTTGGGACAGAACTCCTACGAGCAGTACTTC. Its protein is CASSLGQNSYEQYF. V usage is TRBV5-5 and J usage is TRBJ2-7; TRBD1 is a possible D gene (5 bases). V gave up 0 bases and J gave up 0 bases, with 7 bases separating them. The CDR3 covers 14 residues. Germline CDR1 and CDR2: SGHKS and YYEKEE (reference sequence).

This clone was seen only once. V usage is TRBV30 and J usage is TRBJ2-7; a weak D match, TRBD2 (5 bases). The CDR3 spans 12 residues. Trimming shortened V by 5 bases and J by 4 bases, and 12 bases separated the two germline ends. Germline assignment: CDR1 GTSNPN and CDR2 SVGIG (reference sequence). The CDR3, as DNA: TGTGCCTGGGTTGGCTCGGGGTACGAGCAGTACTTC. Protein: CAWVGSGYEQYF. Supplemented by reference TRBV30 and TRBJ2-7, the full variable domain reads SQTIHQWPATLVQPVGSPLSLECTVEGTSNPNLYWYRQAAGRGLQLLFYSVGIGQISSEVPQNLSASRPQDRQFILSSKKLLLSDSGFYLCAWVGSGYEQYFGPGTRLTVT.

This chain joins TRBV30 and TRBJ1-4, with 9 positions matching TRBD1. The CDR3 contains 14 residues. Germline V gene data show CDR1 as GTSNPN and CDR2 as SVGIG (reference sequence). Losses at the gene ends were 2 bases for V and 9 bases for J; bases not matched to a gene: 7. CDR3 coding DNA: TGTGCCTGGAGTACGGGACAGGGAGTTAAAAAACTGTTTTTT. This translates into CAWSTGQGVKKLFF.

The rearrangement joins TRBV28 to TRBJ1-1, with D hard to call. CDR3 size: 14 residues. Trimming shortened V by 2 bases and J by 1 base, and 8 bases separated the two germline ends. Germline loops: CDR1 MDHEN, CDR2 SYDVKM. The CDR3 reads CASSLTTENTEAFF. Written as DNA, the CDR3 is TGTGCCAGCAGTTTAACGACGGAGAACACTGAAGCTTTCTTT.

V gene TRBV7-2 combines with J gene TRBJ2-6; 8 bases are a match to TRBD2. Germline trimming cut 4 bases from V and 0 bases from J; bases unmatched to any gene: 8. Germline V CDR1 and CDR2: SGHTA, FQGNSA. The CDR3 extends over 18 amino acids. The CDR3 loop reads CASSWRVAGTSGANVLTF. As DNA, the CDR3 is TGTGCCAGCAGCTGGAGAGTAGCGGGGACCTCTGGGGCCAACGTCCTGACTTTC.